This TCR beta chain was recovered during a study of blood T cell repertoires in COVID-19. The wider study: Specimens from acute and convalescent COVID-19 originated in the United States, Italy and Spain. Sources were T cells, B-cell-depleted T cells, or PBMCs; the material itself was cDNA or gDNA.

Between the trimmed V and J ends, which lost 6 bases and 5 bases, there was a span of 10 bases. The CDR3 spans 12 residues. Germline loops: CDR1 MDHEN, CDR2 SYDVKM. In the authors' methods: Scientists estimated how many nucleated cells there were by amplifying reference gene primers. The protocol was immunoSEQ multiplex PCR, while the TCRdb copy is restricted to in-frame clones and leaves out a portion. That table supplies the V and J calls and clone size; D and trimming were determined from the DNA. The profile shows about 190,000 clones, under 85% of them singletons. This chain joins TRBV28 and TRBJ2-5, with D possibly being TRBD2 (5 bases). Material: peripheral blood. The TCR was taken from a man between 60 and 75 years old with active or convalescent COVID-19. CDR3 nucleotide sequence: TGTGCCAGCAGGCGGGTTCGGGAGACCCAGTACTTC. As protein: CASRRVRETQYF.